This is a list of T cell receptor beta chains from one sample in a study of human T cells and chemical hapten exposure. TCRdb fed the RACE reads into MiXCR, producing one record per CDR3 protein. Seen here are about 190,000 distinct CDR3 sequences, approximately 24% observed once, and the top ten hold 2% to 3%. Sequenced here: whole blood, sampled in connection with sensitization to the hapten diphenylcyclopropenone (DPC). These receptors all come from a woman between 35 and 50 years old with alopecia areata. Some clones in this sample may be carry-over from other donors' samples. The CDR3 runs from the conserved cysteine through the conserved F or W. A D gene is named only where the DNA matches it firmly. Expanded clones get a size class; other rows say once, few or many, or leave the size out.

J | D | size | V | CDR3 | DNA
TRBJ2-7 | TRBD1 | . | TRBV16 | CASSQSRGLAYEQYF | TGTGCCAGCAGCCAATCCAGGGGGCTAGCGTATGAGCAGTACTTC
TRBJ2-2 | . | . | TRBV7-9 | CASSPTQTGELFF | TGTGCCAGCAGCCCTACTCAGACCGGGGAGCTGTTTTTT
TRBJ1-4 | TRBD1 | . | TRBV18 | CASSPFGGGAGINEKLFF | TGTGCCAGCTCACCATTTGGAGGGGGCGCAGGAATTAATGAAAAACTGTTTTTT
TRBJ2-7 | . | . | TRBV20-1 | CSARDSFAYEQYF | TGCAGTGCCCGGGACTCCTTCGCCTACGAGCAGTACTTC
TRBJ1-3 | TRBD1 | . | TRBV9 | CASTKGMGQGAIGNTIYF | TGTGCCAGCACCAAGGGGATGGGACAGGGGGCTATCGGAAACACCATATATTTT
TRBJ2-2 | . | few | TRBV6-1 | CASSVQGGGELFF | TGTGCCAGCAGTGTACAGGGCGGCGGGGAGCTGTTTTTT
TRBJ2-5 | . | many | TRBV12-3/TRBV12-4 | CASNTAVKGETQYF | TGTGCCAGCAACACGGCGGTGAAGGGAGAGACCCAGTACTTC
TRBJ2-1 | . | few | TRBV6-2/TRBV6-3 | CASSYPLLEQFF | TGTGCCAGCAGTTACCCACTACTAGAGCAGTTCTTC
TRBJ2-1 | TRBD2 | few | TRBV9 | CASSVRDTTSGHYNEQFF | TGTGCCAGCAGCGTCAGGGATACGACTAGCGGGCATTACAATGAGCAGTTCTTC
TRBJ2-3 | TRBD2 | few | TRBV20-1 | CSPQAGTSGRGGADTQYF | TGCAGTCCCCAAGCCGGGACTAGCGGGAGGGGGGGCGCAGATACGCAGTATTTT
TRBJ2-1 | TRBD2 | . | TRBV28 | CASSWLGLAGPPVLTEQFF | TGTGCCAGCAGTTGGTTAGGACTAGCGGGACCCCCCGTCCTCACTGAGCAGTTCTTC
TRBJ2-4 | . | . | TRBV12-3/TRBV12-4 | CASSLTSGRVIQYF | TGTGCCAGCAGTTTAACGTCGGGAAGAGTCATTCAGTACTTC
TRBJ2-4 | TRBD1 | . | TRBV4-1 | CASSQPRTGAAKNIQYF | TGCGCCAGCAGCCAACCACGGACAGGGGCCGCCAAAAACATTCAGTACTTC
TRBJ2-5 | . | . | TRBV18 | CASSPRAGEETQYF | TGTGCCAGCTCACCACGGGCAGGGGAAGAGACCCAGTACTTC
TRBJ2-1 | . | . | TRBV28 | CASTTNQRISSYNEQFF | TGTGCCAGCACTACGAACCAGCGGATAAGCTCCTACAATGAGCAGTTCTTC
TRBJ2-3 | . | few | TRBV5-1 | CASSPRDTPQYF | TGCGCCAGCAGCCCGCGGGATACACCACAGTATTTT
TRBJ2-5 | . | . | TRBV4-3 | CASSLHRRETQYF | TGCGCCAGCAGCCTTCACCGTAGAGAGACCCAGTACTTC
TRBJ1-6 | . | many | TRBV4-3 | CASSQAGGGSPLHF | TGCGCCAGCAGCCAAGCAGGTGGGGGTTCACCCCTCCACTTT
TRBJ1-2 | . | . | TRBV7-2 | CASSLGPINYGYTF | TGTGCCAGCAGCTTGGGGCCTATTAACTATGGCTACACCTTC
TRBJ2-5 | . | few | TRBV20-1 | CSARDGVRIQETQYF | TGCAGTGCTAGAGATGGGGTGAGGATCCAAGAGACCCAGTACTTC
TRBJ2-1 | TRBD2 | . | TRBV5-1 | CASSMTSGTHNEQFF | TGCGCCAGCAGCATGACTAGCGGGACTCACAATGAGCAGTTCTTC
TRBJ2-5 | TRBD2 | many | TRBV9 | CASSVTSGTYQETQYF | TGTGCCAGCAGCGTAACAAGCGGGACTTACCAAGAGACCCAGTACTTC
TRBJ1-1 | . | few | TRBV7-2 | CASSLGVRAFF | TGTGCCAGCAGCTTAGGTGTTCGCGCTTTCTTT
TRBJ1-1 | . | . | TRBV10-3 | CAIRRGMNTEAFF | TGTGCCATCAGGAGGGGGATGAACACTGAAGCTTTCTTT
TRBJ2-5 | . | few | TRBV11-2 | CASSLQKELAQYF | TGTGCCAGCAGCTTACAAAAAGAGTTGGCCCAGTACTTC
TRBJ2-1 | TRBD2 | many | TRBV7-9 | CASSFGSGGHNEQFF | TGTGCCAGCAGCTTTGGATCGGGAGGGCACAATGAGCAGTTCTTC
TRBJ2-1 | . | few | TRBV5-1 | CASMEWNEQFF | TGCGCCAGCATGGAGTGGAATGAGCAGTTCTTC
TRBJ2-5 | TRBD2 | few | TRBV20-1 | CSPRREGETQYF | TGCAGTCCCAGAAGGGAGGGAGAGACCCAGTACTTC
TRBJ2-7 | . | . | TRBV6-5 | CASSYFAYGEQYF | TGTGCCAGCAGTTACTTCGCTTACGGCGAGCAGTACTTC
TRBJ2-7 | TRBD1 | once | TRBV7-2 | CASSLDWDRDAREQYF | TGTGCCAGCAGCTTAGATTGGGACAGGGATGCGCGAGAGCAGTACTTC
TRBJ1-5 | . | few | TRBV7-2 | CASSPWTESNQPQHF | TGTGCCAGCAGTCCTTGGACCGAGAGCAATCAGCCCCAGCATTTT
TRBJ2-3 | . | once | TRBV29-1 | CSVNGGDRDTDTQYF | TGCAGCGTGAACGGGGGGGACAGAGACACAGATACGCAGTATTTT
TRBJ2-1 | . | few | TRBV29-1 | CSVGGFSYNEQFF | TGCAGCGTTGGAGGGTTCTCCTACAATGAGCAGTTCTTC
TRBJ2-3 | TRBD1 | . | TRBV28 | CASSLQDRIKNTQYF | TGTGCCAGCAGTTTACAGGACAGGATAAAGAATACGCAGTATTTT
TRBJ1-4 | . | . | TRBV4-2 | CASSQDPGRGNEKLFF | TGTGCCAGCAGCCAAGATCCCGGCAGGGGTAATGAAAAACTGTTTTTT
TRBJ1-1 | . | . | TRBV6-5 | CASSRLRQMNTEAFF | TGTGCCAGCAGTCGCCTCAGACAGATGAACACTGAAGCTTTCTTT
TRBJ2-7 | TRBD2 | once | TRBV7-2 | CASSLGLAGELGLYF | TGTGCCAGCAGCTTAGGCCTAGCGGGAGAATTGGGTCTGTACTTC